The source of this T cell receptor (beta chain) is a study of STAT5B mutations in CD4+ large granular lymphocyte leukemia. Points from the study as a whole: About a quarter of private leukemic clonotypes occurred rarely in other patients' non-leukemic repertoires.

Generated by immunoSEQ multiplex PCR, the TCRdb table keeps only in-frame clones and is missing some. This repertoire shows approximately 20,000 clones, roughly 84% found once; its top ten account for 13%. Remarks on this clone: Its antigen is not known.

The sample taken for sequencing was CD4+ T cells from blood buffy coats. This receptor was identified in a human donor in good health.

The chain's CDR3 is CASSIGPHNEQFF. CDR3 in DNA: TGTGCCAGCAGCATCGGGCCCCACAATGAGCAGTTCTTC. V usage is TRBV11-2 and J usage is TRBJ2-1; D gene uncertain. Trimming removed 5 bases from V and 5 bases from J, with 10 bases in between. The germline CDR1 and CDR2 sequences are SGHAT and FQNNGV. This CDR3 has 13 residues. Complete variable domain (other parts from reference TRBV11-2 and TRBJ2-1): EAGVAQSPRYKIIEKRQSVAFWCNPISGHATLYWYQQILGQGPKLLIQFQNNGVVDDSQLPKDRFSAERLKGVDSTLKIQPAKLEDSAVYLCASSIGPHNEQFFGPGTRLTVL.